This TCR beta chain was identified in a study of read filtering for tumor transcriptome and immune sequencing. Study background: IR-seq gave about 3.5 to 10.27 million TCR reads per sample; RNA-seq gave roughly 80 to 1273.

From roughly 390 ng of RNA, a library with molecular barcoded alpha/delta and beta/gamma adaptors was made. TCRdb reanalysed the reads using MiXCR and keeps one entry per CDR3 protein. The table includes roughly 130,000 distinct CDR3 sequences, roughly 13% detected once. The germline CDR1 and CDR2 sequences are SGHRS and YFSETQ. The CDR3 is made up of 14 amino acids. V lost 4 bases to trimming and J lost 6 bases; unmatched junction nucleotides: 7. In this sample, this clonotype turned up many times. This chain connects TRBV5-1 to TRBJ1-1; TRBD1 aligns across 9 bases. The specimen was a population of CD138-negative cells sorted from bone marrow. The source of this sequence is a donor at least 40 years old with multiple myeloma. CDR3 amino acids: CASSVQGAVAEAFF. CDR3 nucleotides: TGCGCCAGCAGCGTACAGGGGGCTGTCGCTGAAGCTTTCTTT.